Many counts were recorded for the clone carrying this T cell receptor (beta chain). Its antigen is unidentified. Researchers amplified the TCR beta CDR3 regions from RNA transcripts. In the first-round RT-PCR of the TCR CDR3, the HTBI primer set was used. MiXCR was run by TCRdb on the multiplex PCR reads, yielding one entry per CDR3 protein. This repertoire shows under 700,000 distinct CDR3 sequences, over 15% found once; its top ten account for approximately 18%. CDR1 LGHDT and CDR2 YNNKEL come from the germline V gene (reference sequence). The V gene lost 4 bases and the J gene lost 5 bases, with 15 bases spanning the gap. CDR3 length: 15 residues. Graves' hyperthyroidism was deemed stable given no ophthalmopathy progression within 18 months. Clinicians diagnosed patients from clinical symptoms, serum thyroxine and TRAb, thyroid ultrasound and orbital computed tomography. The sample belongs to a study of T cells in Graves' hyperthyroidism and ophthalmopathy. Study-wide background: Prior to any treatment, at the point of initial diagnosis, peripheral blood was collected. Overall study findings and caveats: Through a model of 13 V-J features, ophthalmopathy was separated from stable hyperthyroidism.

The sequencing sample was made of blood. This chain connects TRBV3-1 to TRBJ1-5; D unresolved. This receptor was taken from a woman aged 18-35 years with Graves' hyperthyroidism. DNA for the CDR3: TGTGCCAGCAGCCTGTTCTCGGCGCCCGATCAGCCCCAGCATTTT. Amino acid sequence: CASSLFSAPDQPQHF.